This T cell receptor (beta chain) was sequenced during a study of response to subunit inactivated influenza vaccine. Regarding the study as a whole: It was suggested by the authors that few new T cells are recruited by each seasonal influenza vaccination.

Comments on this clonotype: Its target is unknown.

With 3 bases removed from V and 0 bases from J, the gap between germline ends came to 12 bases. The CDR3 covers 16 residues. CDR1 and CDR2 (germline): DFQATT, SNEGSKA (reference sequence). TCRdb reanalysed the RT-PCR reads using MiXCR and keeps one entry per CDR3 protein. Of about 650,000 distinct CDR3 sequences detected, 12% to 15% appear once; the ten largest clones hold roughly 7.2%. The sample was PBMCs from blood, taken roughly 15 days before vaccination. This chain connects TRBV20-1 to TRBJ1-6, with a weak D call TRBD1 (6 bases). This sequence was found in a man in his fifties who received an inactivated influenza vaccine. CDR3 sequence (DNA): TGCAGTGCTAGGCGGGGGGCGAGCTCCTATAATTCACCCCTCCACTTT. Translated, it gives CSARRGASSYNSPLHF.